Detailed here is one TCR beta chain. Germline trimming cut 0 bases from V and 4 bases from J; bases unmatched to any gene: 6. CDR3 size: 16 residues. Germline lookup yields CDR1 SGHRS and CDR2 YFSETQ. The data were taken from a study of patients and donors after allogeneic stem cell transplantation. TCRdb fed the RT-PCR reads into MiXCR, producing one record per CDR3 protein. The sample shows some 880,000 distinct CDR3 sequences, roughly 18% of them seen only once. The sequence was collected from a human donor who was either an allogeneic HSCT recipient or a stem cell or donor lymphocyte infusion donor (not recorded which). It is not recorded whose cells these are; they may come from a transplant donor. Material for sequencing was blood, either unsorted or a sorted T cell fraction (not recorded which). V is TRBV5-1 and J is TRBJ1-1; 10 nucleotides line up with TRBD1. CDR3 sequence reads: CASSLGQGATGTEAFF. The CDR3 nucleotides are TGCGCCAGCAGCTTGGGACAGGGGGCCACGGGCACTGAAGCTTTCTTT.